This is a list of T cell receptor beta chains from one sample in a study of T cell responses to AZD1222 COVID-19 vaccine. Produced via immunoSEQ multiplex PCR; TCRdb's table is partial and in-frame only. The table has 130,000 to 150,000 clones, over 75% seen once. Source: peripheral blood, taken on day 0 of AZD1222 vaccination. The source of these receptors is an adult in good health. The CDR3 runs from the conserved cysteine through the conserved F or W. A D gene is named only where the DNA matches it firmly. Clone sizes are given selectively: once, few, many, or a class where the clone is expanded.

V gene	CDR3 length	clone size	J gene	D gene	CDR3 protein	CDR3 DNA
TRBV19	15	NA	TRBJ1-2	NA	CASSIYLRTDYGYTF	TGTGCCAGTAGTATCTATCTCAGGACGGATTATGGCTACACCTTC
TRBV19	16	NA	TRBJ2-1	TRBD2	CASSTRGLAESRKQFF	TGTGCCAGTAGTACGCGGGGACTAGCGGAATCTAGGAAGCAGTTCTTC
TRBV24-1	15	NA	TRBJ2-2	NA	CATSDRWDGTGELFF	TGTGCCACCAGTGACCGATGGGACGGCACCGGGGAGCTGTTTTTT
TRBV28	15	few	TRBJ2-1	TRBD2	CASSPPRAGGDEQFF	TGTGCCAGCAGTCCCCCCCGAGCGGGAGGGGATGAGCAGTTCTTC
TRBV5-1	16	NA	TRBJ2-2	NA	CASSRVGGLLTGELFF	TGCGCCAGCAGTCGAGTGGGGGGCCTCCTTACCGGGGAGCTGTTTTTT
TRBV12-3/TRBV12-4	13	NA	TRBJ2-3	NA	CASSFQDRDTQYF	TGTGCCAGCAGTTTTCAGGATCGGGATACGCAGTATTTT
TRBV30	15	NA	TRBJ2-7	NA	CAWSWFRDRAYEQYF	TGTGCCTGGAGTTGGTTCCGGGACCGAGCCTACGAGCAGTACTTC
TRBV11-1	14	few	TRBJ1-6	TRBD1	CASSIYTGGSPLHF	TGTGCCAGCAGCATATATACAGGGGGATCACCCCTCCACTTT
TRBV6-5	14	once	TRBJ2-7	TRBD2	CASGRLAGSYEQYF	TGTGCCAGCGGTAGACTAGCGGGGTCCTACGAGCAGTACTTC
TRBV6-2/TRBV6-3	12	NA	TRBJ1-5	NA	CASSSTVQPQHF	TGTGCCAGCAGCTCTACCGTCCAGCCCCAGCATTTT
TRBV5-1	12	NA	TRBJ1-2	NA	CASSLDGYGYTF	TGCGCCAGCAGCTTGGACGGCTATGGCTACACCTTC
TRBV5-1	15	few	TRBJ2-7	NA	CASQHDETGTYEQYF	TGCGCCAGCCAACACGACGAAACAGGGACCTACGAGCAGTACTTC
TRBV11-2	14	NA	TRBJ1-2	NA	CASSPLRGSYGYTF	TGTGCCAGCAGCCCTCTTCGGGGCTCCTATGGCTACACCTTC
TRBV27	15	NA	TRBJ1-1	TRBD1	CASSSPGTGLTEAFF	TGTGCCAGCAGTTCCCCCGGGACAGGGTTAACTGAAGCTTTCTTT
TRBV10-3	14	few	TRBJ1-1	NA	CAISDPGQNTEAFF	TGTGCCATCAGTGATCCGGGACAGAACACTGAAGCTTTCTTT
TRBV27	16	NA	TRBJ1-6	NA	CASSLAGQTVLSPLHF	TGTGCCAGCAGTTTAGCGGGGCAGACTGTACTGTCACCCCTCCACTTT
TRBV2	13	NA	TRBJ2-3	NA	CASRTDFTDTQYF	TGTGCCAGCAGAACGGACTTCACAGATACGCAGTATTTT
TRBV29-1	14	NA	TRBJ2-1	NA	CSVMRGDSYNEQFF	TGCAGCGTCATGAGGGGGGACTCCTACAATGAGCAGTTCTTC